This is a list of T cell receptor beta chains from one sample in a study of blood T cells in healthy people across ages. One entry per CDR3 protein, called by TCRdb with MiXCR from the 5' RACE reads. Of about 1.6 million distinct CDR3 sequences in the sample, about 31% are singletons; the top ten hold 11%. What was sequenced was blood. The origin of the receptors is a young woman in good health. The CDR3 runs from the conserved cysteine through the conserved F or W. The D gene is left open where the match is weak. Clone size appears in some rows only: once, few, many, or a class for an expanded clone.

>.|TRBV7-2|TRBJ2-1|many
TGTGCCAGCAGCCGGAGAGGAACCTACAATGAGCAGTTCTTC
CASSRRGTYNEQFF
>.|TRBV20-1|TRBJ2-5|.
TGCAGTGCTAGTCATAACTACGCTCCAGGGACCCAGTACTTC
CSASHNYAPGTQYF
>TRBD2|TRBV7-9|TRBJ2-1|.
TGTGCCAGCAGCTTTGGGACTAGCGGGACTGGCAATGAGCAGTTCTTC
CASSFGTSGTGNEQFF
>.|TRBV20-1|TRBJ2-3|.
TGCAGTGCTAGAGTGGACAGAAGTCCTAGCACAGATACGCAGTATTTT
CSARVDRSPSTDTQYF
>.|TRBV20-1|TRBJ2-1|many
TGCAGTGCTAGTAGGAGCGGTCCCCTCGATGAGCAGTTCTTC
CSASRSGPLDEQFF
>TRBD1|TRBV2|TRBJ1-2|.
TGTGCCAGCAGTCCAGACAGGGTTGTTTTCCGGGGCTACACCTTC
CASSPDRVVFRGYTF
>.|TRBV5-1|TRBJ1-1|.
TGCGCCAGCAGCTTGGAAAACATGAACACTGAAGCTTTCTTT
CASSLENMNTEAFF
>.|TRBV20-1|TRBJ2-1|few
TGCAGTGCTAGAGATCAGGTAGGGCGAAAATCCTACAATGAGCAGTTCTTC
CSARDQVGRKSYNEQFF
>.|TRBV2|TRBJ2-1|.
TGTGCCAGCAGCGCGGGATTCTCCGATGAGCAGTTCTTC
CASSAGFSDEQFF
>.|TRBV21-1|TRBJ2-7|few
TGTGCCAGCAGCACCCTTGACCGGGACAGGGTCCACGAGCAGTACTTC
CASSTLDRDRVHEQYF
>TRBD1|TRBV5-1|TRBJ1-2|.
TGCGCCAGCAGCACAGGGGATTATAACTATGGCTACACCTTC
CASSTGDYNYGYTF
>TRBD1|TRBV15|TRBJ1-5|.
TGTGCCACGTCCGGGGACAGGGGAAGCAATCAGCCCCAGCATTTT
CATSGDRGSNQPQHF
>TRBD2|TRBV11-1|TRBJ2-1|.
TGTGCCGGCAGCTTAGAACTAGCGGGATACGATGAGCAGTTCTTC
CAGSLELAGYDEQFF
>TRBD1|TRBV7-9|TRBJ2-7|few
TGTGCCAGCAGCTTAGGACAGGGGATGAGGTACGAGCAGTACTTC
CASSLGQGMRYEQYF
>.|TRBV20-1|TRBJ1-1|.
TGCAGTGCTAGAGGGGCAGGGCCCAACACTGGAGCTTTCTTT
CSARGAGPNTGAFF
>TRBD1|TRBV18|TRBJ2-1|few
TGTGCCAGTTACGCCGGGACAGCGTACAATGAGCAGTTCTTC
CASYAGTAYNEQFF
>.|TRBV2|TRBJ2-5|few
TGTGCCAGCAGTGAAGTAGCTACGTACCAAGAGACCCAGTACTTC
CASSEVATYQETQYF
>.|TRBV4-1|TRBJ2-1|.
TGCGCCAGCAGCCAACATCAGGAGGGTCCTGCCAATGAGCAGTTCTTC
CASSQHQEGPANEQFF
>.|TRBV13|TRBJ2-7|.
TGTGCCAGCAGCTCCCACTCGACGACCTACGAGCAGTACTTC
CASSSHSTTYEQYF
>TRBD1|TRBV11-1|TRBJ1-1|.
TGTGCCGGCAGCGGACCTTCTGGACAGGCGAACACTGAAGCTTTCTTT
CAGSGPSGQANTEAFF
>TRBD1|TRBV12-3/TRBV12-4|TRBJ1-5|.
TGTGCCAGCAGCCAGGACAGGGGAGGGGGCTATAGCAATCAGCCCCAGCATTTT
CASSQDRGGGYSNQPQHF
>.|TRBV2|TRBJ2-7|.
TGTGCCAGCAGTGATCGGCCTCACTACGAGCAGTACTTC
CASSDRPHYEQYF
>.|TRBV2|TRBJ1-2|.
TGTGCCAGCACTGACGGAGTCGGACGGGGCTACACCTTC
CASTDGVGRGYTF
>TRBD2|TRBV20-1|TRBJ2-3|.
TGCAGTGCTAGAGAAAGCGGGGTCACAGATACGCAGTATTTT
CSARESGVTDTQYF
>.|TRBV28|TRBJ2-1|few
TGTGCCAGCACCTCTCTACCGCGATCGGACGATGAGCAGTTCTTC
CASTSLPRSDDEQFF
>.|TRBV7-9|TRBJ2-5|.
TGTGCCAGCAGCTTAGGCGAGGAGCTGGAGGCCCAGTACTTC
CASSLGEELEAQYF
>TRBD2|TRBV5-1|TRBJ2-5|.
TGCGCCAGCAGCCCGATAGCGGGAGGGACTCAAGAGACCCAGTACTTC
CASSPIAGGTQETQYF
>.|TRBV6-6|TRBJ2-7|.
TGTGCCAGCAGAGGCCCGGGACCGGGCGGCGAGCAGTACTTC
CASRGPGPGGEQYF